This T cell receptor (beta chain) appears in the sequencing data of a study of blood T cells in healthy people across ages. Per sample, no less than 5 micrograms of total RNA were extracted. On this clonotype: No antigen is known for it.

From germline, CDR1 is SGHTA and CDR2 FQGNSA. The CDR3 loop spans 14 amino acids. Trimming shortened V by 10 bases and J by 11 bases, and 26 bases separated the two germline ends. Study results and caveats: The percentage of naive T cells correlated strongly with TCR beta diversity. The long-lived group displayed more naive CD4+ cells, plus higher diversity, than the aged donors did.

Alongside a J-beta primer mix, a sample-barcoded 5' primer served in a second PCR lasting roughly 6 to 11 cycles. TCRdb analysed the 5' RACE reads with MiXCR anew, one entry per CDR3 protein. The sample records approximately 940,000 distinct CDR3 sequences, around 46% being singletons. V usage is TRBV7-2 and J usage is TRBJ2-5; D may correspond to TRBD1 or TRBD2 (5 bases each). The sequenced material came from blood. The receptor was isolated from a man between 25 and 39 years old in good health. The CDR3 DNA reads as TGTGCCACCGGGTTGGGGCAGGGACCCTATAAGCAGTACTTC. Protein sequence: CATGLGQGPYKQYF.